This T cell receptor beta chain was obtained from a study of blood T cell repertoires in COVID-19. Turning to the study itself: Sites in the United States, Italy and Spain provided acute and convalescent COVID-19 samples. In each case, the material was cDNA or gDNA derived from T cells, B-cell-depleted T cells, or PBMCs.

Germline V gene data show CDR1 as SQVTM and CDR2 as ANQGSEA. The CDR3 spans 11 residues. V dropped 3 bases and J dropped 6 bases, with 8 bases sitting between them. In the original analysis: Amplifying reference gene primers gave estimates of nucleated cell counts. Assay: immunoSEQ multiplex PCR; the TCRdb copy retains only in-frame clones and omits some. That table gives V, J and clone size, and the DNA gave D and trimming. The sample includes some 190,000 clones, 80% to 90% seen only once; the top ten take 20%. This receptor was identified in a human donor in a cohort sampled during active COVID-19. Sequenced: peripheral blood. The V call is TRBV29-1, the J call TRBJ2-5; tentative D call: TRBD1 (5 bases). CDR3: CSVDQGKTQYF. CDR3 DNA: TGCAGCGTTGATCAGGGAAAGACCCAGTACTTC.